This record covers a single T cell receptor (beta chain). This sample was included in a study of CD8 T cells in Susac syndrome. In blood CD8+ and CD4+ T cells, TCR beta underwent sequencing. Stable or active relapsing-remitting multiple sclerosis, untreated and meeting revised McDonald criteria, defined the controls. Random hexamers served to reverse transcribe about 0.45 to 1 ug RNA. MiXCR, applied by TCRdb to the immunoSEQ multiplex PCR reads, yields one record per CDR3 protein. The sample holds about 290,000 distinct CDR3 sequences, approximately 91% seen once. The CDR3 covers 18 residues. V lost 0 bases to trimming and J lost 2 bases, with 20 bases between them. CDR1 is GTSNPN, CDR2 SVGIG, per germline (reference sequence).

The sample consisted of CD8+ T cells from PBMCs. This chain links TRBV30 with TRBJ1-3, with D unresolved. The source is a human donor with multiple sclerosis. CDR3 region: CAWSVLGNPQGPGNTIYF. CDR3 in DNA: TGTGCCTGGAGTGTACTAGGGAACCCCCAAGGACCTGGAAACACCATATATTTT.